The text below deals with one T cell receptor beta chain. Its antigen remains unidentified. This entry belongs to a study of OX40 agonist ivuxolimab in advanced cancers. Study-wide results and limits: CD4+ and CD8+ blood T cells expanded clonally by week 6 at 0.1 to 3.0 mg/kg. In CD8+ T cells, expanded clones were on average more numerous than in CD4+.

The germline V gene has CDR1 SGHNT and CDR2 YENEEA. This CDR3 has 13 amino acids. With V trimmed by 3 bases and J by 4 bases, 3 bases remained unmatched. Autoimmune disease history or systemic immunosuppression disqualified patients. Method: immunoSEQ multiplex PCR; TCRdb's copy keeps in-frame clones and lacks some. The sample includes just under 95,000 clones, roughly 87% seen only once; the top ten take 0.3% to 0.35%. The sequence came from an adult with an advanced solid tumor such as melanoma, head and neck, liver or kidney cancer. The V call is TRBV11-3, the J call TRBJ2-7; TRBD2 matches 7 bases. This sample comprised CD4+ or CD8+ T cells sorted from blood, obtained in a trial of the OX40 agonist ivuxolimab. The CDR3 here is CASSLGGGYEQYF. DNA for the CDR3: TGTGCCAGCAGCTTGGGCGGGGGTTACGAGCAGTACTTC.